The clone carrying this T cell receptor (beta chain) was observed a handful of times. V gave up 4 bases and J gave up 4 bases, with 5 bases separating them. In germline, CDR1 is LNHDA, CDR2 SQIVND (reference sequence). The length of the CDR3 is 11 residues. TCR beta sequences were obtained from blood CD8+ and CD4+ T cells. RNA in amounts of about 0.5 to 1 ug was reverse transcribed with random hexamers. TCRdb ran MiXCR on the immunoSEQ multiplex PCR reads and lists one entry per CDR3 protein. The sample includes some 130,000 distinct CDR3 sequences, around 95% of them seen just once. This sample was taken from a study of CD8 T cells in Susac syndrome.

The TCR sequence derives from a human donor with Susac syndrome. Sequencing was carried out using CD8+ T cells from PBMCs. V and J are TRBV19 and TRBJ2-7; D might be TRBD1 (5 bases). As DNA, the CDR3 is TGTGCCAGTAGTACAGGGTACGAGCAGTACTTC. Translated: CASSTGYEQYF.